The 2 T cell receptor beta chains in this list originate from one sample, sequenced in a study of regulatory T cells in long-lasting Graves disease. Time point indicated: newly diagnosed GD, antithyroid drugs for less than 3 months. From RNA extracted from PBMCs, the TCR library was made. For TCR beta, libraries came from iRepertoire HTBI primers and Arm-PCR of CDR3 regions. Via MiXCR, TCRdb re-called the multiplex PCR reads, giving one row per CDR3 protein. The sample lists about 530,000 distinct CDR3 sequences; more than 15% were seen once. The sample was also linked to a second study, of T cells in Graves' hyperthyroidism and ophthalmopathy.

This specimen was peripheral blood mononuclear cells (PBMCs), taken at new diagnosis, from a patient treated with antithyroid drugs. These receptors all stem from a woman aged 35-65 years with Graves disease.

In this sample, this clonotype turned up many times. The chain is built from TRBV2 and TRBJ1-2, with D maybe TRBD1 (5 bases). Germline assignment: CDR1 SNHLY and CDR2 FYNNEI. Trimming took off 4 bases at V and 4 bases at J, with 22 bases between the two ends. This CDR3 has 17 amino acids. The CDR3 bases are TGTGCCAGCAGTGGGGGGGAACGGGGCCCGGTAGGCTATGGCTACACCTTC. This sequence encodes CASSGGERGPVGYGYTF.

The chain recombines TRBV19 with TRBJ2-2; D is possibly TRBD2 (5 bases). The germline V gene encodes CDR1 LNHDA and CDR2 SQIVND (reference sequence). Trimming stripped 2 bases from V and 3 bases from J, with 13 bases between. The CDR3 spans 16 residues. CDR3 nucleotides: TGTGCCAGTAGTATAAGAGGGAACTTCGACACCGGGGAGCTGTTTTTT. Encoded protein: CASSIRGNFDTGELFF.